This is a list of T cell receptor beta chains from one sample in a study of vaccination and CD4 T cells after COVID-19. TCRdb re-derived calls from the PCR reads in MiXCR, one entry per CDR3 protein. The data contain 9,000 to 13,000 distinct CDR3 sequences, over 60% of them singletons. Their specific antigens are unknown. The material sequenced was CD4+ T cells from blood, cultured in vitro. These receptors originate from a human donor who had recovered from COVID-19. Each CDR3 is given with its conserved first and last residue.

TRBV20-1 CSARADEQQYF
TRBV2 CASRADRDGYQPQHF
TRBV6-1 CASQVGFRLYNEQFF
TRBV24-1 CATSDPLETQYF
TRBV2 CASRYRGENYGYTF
TRBV27 CASSYKDPSYEQYF
TRBV5-4 CASSLPTGSRTEAFF
TRBV6-1 CASRRGREIIQETQYF
TRBV15 CATSRDVAETQYF
TRBV7-2 CASSLPGLIRGYTF
TRBV30 CAWRTGPYEQYF
TRBV18 CASSPGQVIQPQHF
TRBV6-5 CASSYFGQYNSPLHF
TRBV21-1 CASRMRVPGQTFSDTQYF
TRBV7-2 CASTQGPLGANEKLFF
TRBV20-1 CSARRGGPGLNEQFF
TRBV19 CASSMWGGEQFF
TRBV19 CASNVAPQPQHF
TRBV20-1 CSASGRGSNQPQHF
TRBV5-1 CASSLGGDSPLHF
TRBV11-2 CASSPGGSGRWETQYF
TRBV19 CASSTSPGQGIGVGGYTF
TRBV6-2/TRBV6-3 CASSPLTGLRGNTNTGELFF
TRBV20-1 CSAPPGGSVETQYF
TRBV18 CASSPQVAGGPWEQYF
TRBV20-1 CSAREGGTQETQYF
TRBV7-9 CASSQLPNQPQHF
TRBV7-3 CASSLFPTDGYTF
TRBV6-1 CASSEGGWARTLNTEAFF
TRBV19 CASSQGSGSLYEQYF
TRBV6-2/TRBV6-3 CASSYTGLAGEQYF
TRBV6-5 CASSYGPANSPLHF
TRBV15 CATSRSGTASQPQHF
TRBV6-1 CASSNLGPSNRGNF
TRBV7-2 CASSSGGAQYF
TRBV6-1 CASSPPAGSPYGSYNEQFF
TRBV15 CATSRDYQDGTDTQYF
TRBV24-1 CATSDSRGRRYGYTF